This TCR beta chain stems from a study of prognosis after radiotherapy for stage I lung cancer. About the study: Operability status for all non-small cell lung cancer patients was recorded as medically inoperable. Adenocarcinoma occurred in around eleven patients and squamous cell carcinoma in several.

Whole-study findings and limits: Medians of roughly 10,000 versus 7,000 showed unique TCR clone counts falling after stereotactic body radiation therapy.

The CDR3 length is 14 residues. Losses at the gene ends were 3 bases for V and 8 bases for J; bases not matched to a gene: 7. Germline lookup yields CDR1 KGHSH and CDR2 LQKENI. Template was genomic DNA; TCR beta CDR3 amplified in two multiplex PCR rounds. The authors ran first-round PCR with primers specific to each TRBV and TRBJ gene. MiXCR was run by TCRdb on the multiplex PCR reads, yielding one entry per CDR3 protein. The sample yields roughly 30,000 distinct CDR3 sequences, nearly 35% seen once. This clonotype was observed many times. What it recognizes is unknown. This receptor was obtained from a donor over 45 with non-small cell lung cancer. The sequences come from PBMCs, collected before or after stereotactic body radiation therapy (not recorded which). The chain couples TRBV18 to TRBJ2-3; the match to TRBD2 covers 8 bases. CDR3 bases: TGTGCCAGCTCACCCGGCGGGGGGCTTGGTACGCAGTATTTT. Translating gives CASSPGGGLGTQYF.